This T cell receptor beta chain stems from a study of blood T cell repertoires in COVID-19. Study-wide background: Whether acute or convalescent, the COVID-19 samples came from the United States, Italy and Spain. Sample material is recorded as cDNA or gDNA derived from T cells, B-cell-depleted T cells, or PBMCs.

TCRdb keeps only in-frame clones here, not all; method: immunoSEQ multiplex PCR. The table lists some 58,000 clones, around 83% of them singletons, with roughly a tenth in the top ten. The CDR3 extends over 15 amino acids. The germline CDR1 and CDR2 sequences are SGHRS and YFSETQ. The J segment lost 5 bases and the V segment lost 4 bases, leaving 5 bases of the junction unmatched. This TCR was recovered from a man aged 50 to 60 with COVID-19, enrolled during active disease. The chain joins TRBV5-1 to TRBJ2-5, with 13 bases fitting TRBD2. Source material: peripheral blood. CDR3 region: CASSEGTSGAETQYF. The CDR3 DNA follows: TGCGCCAGCAGCGAGGGGACTAGCGGGGCGGAGACCCAGTACTTC.